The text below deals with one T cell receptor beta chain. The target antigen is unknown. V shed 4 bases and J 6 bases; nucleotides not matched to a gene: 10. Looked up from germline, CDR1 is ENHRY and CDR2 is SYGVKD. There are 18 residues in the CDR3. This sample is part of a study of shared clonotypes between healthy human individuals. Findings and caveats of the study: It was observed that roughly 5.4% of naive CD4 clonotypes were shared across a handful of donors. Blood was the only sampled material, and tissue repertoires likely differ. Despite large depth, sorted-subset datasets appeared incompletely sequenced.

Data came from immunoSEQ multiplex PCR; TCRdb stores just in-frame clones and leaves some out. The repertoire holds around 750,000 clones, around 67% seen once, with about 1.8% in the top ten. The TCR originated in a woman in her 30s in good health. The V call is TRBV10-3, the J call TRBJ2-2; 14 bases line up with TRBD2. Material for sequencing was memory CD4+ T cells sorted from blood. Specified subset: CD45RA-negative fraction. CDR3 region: CAISGTSGRFWRPGELFF. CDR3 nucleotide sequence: TGTGCCATCAGTGGGACTAGCGGGAGGTTCTGGCGCCCCGGGGAGCTGTTTTTT.